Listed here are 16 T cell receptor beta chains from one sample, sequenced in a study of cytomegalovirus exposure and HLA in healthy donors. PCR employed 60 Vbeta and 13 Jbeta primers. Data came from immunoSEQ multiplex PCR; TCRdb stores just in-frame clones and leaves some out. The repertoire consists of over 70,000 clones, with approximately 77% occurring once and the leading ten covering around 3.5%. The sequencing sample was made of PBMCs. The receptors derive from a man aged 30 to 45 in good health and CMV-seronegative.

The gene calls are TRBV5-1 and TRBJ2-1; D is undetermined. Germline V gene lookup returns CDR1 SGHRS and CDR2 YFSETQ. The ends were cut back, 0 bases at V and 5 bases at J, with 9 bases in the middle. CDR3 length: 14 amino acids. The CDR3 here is CASSLANSNNEQFF. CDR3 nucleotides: TGCGCCAGCAGCTTGGCCAACAGTAACAATGAGCAGTTCTTC.

CDR3 nucleotide sequence: TGCGCCAGCAGCCCCATTCACAGGGAAGAAGTTACCGGGGAGCTGTTTTTT. Amino acid sequence: CASSPIHREEVTGELFF. The chain joins TRBV4-3 to TRBJ2-2, with D perhaps TRBD1 (6 bases). CDR1 LGHNA and CDR2 YSLEER come from the germline V gene. V was shortened by 4 bases and J by 5 bases, with 20 bases between the two germline ends. This CDR3 region has 17 residues.

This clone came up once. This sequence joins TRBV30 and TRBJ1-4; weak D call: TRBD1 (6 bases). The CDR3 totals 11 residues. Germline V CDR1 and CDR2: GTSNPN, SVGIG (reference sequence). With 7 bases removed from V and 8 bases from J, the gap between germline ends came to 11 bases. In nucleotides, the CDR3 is TGTGCCTTTACAGGGTTGGAAAAACTGTTTTTT. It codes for CAFTGLEKLFF.

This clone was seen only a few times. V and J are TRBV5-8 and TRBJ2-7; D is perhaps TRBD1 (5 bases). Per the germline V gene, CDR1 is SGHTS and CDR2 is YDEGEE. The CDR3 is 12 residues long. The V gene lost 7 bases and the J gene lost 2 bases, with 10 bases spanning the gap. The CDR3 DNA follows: TGTGCCAGCTTCAGGGTACCCTACGAGCAGTACTTC. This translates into CASFRVPYEQYF.

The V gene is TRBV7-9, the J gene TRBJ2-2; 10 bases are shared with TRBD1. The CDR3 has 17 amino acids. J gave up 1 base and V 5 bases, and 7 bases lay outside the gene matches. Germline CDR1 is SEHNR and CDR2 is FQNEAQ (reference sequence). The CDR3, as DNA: TGTGCCAGCAGCCCTTACCGGGACAGGGGGAACACCGGGGAGCTGTTTTTT. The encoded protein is CASSPYRDRGNTGELFF.

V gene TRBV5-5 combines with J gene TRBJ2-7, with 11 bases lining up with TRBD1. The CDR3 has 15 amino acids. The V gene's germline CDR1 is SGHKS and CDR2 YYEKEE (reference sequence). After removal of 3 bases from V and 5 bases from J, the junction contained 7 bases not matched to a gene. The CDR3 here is CASSSRDRGVNEQYF. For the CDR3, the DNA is TGTGCCAGCAGCTCGAGGGACAGGGGGGTTAACGAGCAGTACTTC.

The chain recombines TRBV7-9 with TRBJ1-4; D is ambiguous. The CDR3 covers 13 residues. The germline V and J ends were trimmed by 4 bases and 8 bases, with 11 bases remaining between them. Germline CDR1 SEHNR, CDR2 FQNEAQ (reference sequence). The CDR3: CASSSFRSEKLFF. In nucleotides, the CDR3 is TGTGCCAGCAGCTCCTTCCGGTCGGAAAAACTGTTTTTT.

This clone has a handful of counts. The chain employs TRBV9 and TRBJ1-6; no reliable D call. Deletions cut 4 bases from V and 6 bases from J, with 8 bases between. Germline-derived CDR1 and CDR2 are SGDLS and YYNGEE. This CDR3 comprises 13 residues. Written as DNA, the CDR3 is TGTGCCAGCAGCTCCCGGGTTAATTCACCCCTCCACTTT. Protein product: CASSSRVNSPLHF.

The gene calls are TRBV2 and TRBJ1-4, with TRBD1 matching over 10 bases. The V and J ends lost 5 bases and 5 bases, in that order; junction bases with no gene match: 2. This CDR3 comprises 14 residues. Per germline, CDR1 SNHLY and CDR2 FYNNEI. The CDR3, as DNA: TGTGCCAGCAGTTGGACAGGGGGAAATGAAAAACTGTTTTTT. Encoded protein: CASSWTGGNEKLFF.

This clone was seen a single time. The CDR3 spells CASSLSPGTNYGYTF. The CDR3 nucleotides read TGTGCCAGCAGTTTATCTCCAGGTACTAACTATGGCTACACCTTC. This sequence joins TRBV27 and TRBJ1-2; D not certain. CDR3 size: 15 residues. Germline-derived CDR1 and CDR2 are MNHEY and SMNVEV (reference sequence). The germline V and J ends were trimmed by 0 bases and 0 bases, with 8 bases remaining between them.

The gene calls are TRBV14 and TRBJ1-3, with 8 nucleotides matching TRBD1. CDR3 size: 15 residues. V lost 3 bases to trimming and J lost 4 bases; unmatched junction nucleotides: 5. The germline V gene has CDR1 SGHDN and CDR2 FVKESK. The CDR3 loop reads CASSQRTGSGNTIYF. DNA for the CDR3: TGTGCCAGCAGCCAGCGGACAGGGTCCGGAAACACCATATATTTT. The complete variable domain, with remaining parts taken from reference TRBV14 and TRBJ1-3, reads EAGVTQFPSHSVIEKGQTVTLRCDPISGHDNLYWYRRVMGKEIKFLLHFVKESKQDESGMPNNRFLAERTGGTYSTLKVQPAELEDSGVYFCASSQRTGSGNTIYFGEGSWLTVV.

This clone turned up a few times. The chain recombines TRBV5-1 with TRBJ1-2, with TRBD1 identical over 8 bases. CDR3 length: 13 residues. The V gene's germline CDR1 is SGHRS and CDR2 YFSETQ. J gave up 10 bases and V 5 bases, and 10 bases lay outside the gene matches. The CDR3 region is CASRMGQDGVYTF. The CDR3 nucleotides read TGCGCCAGCAGAATGGGACAGGATGGTGTCTACACCTTC.

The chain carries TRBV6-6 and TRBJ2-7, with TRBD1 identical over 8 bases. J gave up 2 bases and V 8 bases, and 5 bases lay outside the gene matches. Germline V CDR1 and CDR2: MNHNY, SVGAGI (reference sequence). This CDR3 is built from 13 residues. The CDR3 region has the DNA TGTGCCAGCTTTCGGACAGGGCCCTACGAGCAGTACTTC. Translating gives CASFRTGPYEQYF.

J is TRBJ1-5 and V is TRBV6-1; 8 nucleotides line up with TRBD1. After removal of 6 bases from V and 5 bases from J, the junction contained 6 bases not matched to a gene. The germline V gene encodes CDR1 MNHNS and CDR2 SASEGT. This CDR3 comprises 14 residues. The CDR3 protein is CASSPGTGYQPQHF. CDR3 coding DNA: TGTGCCAGCAGCCCCGGGACAGGCTATCAGCCCCAGCATTTT.

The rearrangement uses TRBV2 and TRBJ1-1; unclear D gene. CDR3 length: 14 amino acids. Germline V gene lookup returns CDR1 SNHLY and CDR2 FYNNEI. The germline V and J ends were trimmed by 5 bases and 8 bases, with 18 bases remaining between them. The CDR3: CASSIGNSRLEAFF. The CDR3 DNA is TGTGCCAGCAGTATAGGGAACAGCAGACTAGAAGCTTTCTTT.

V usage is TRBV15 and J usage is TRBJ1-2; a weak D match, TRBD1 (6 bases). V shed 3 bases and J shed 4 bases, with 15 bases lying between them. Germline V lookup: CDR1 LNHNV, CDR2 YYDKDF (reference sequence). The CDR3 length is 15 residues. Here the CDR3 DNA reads TGTGCCACCAGCAGGGCCTTGGACAGTTCCTATGGCTACACCTTC. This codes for CATSRALDSSYGYTF.